This T cell receptor beta chain was sequenced for a study of blood T cell repertoires in COVID-19. Study as a whole: From the United States, Italy and Spain came samples of acute and convalescent COVID-19. From T cells, B-cell-depleted T cells, or PBMCs came the material, which was cDNA or gDNA.

The CDR3 contains 15 residues. Per germline, CDR1 SGHTA and CDR2 FQGNSA. With 3 bases clipped from V and 4 bases from J, the junction kept 5 bases outside the gene matches. This clone was seen a few times. Original processing methods: How many nucleated cells were present was estimated from reference gene primer amplification. Sequencing was performed with immunoSEQ multiplex PCR; in TCRdb, only in-frame clones are kept and a portion is missing. V, J and clone size derive from that table, while D and trimming were established from the DNA sequence. The table includes approximately 190,000 clones, more than 70% detected once.

The sequenced sample consisted of peripheral blood. The V gene is TRBV7-2, the J gene TRBJ1-3; TRBD1 matches at 8 bases. The sequence was collected from a man in his forties with active or convalescent COVID-19. CDR3 sequence (DNA): TGTGCCAGCAGCTTTTGGACAGGGACGGGAAACACCATATATTTT. Amino acids: CASSFWTGTGNTIYF. Full variable domain (missing parts from reference TRBV7-2 and TRBJ1-3): GAGVSQSPSNKVTEKGKDVELRCDPISGHTALYWYRQSLGQGLEFLIYFQGNSAPDKSGLPSDRFSAERTGGSVSTLTIQRTQQEDSAVYLCASSFWTGTGNTIYFGEGSWLTVV.